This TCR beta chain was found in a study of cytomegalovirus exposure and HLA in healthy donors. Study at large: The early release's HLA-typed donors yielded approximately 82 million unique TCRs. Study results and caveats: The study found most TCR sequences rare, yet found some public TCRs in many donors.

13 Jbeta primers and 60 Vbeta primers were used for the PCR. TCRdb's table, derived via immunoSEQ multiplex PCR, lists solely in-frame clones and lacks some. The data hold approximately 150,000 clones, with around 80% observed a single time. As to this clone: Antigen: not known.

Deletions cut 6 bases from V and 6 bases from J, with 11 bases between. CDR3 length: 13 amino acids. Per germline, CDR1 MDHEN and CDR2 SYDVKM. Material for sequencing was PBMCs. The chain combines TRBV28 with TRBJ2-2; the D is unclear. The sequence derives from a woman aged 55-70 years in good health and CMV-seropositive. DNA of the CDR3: TGTGCCAGCAGGGTGGGCCTGGCCGGGGAGCTGTTTTTT. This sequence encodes CASRVGLAGELFF.